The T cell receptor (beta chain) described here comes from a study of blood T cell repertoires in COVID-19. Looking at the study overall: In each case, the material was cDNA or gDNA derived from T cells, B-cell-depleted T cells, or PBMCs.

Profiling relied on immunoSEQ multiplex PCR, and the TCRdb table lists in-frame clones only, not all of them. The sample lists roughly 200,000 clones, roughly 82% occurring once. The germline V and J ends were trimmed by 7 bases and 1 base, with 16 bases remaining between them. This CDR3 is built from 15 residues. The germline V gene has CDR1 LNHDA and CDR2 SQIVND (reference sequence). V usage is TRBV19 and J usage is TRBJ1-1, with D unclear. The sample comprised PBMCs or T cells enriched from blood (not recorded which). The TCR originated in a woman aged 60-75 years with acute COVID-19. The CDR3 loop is CASTPPLTSNTEAFF. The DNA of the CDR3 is TGTGCCAGTACCCCCCCCTTGACATCGAACACTGAAGCTTTCTTT. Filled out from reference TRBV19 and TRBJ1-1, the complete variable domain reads DGGITQSPKYLFRKEGQNVTLSCEQNLNHDAMYWYRQDPGQGLRLIYYSQIVNDFQKGDIAEGYSVSREKKESFPLTVTSAQKNPTAFYLCASTPPLTSNTEAFFGQGTRLTVV.